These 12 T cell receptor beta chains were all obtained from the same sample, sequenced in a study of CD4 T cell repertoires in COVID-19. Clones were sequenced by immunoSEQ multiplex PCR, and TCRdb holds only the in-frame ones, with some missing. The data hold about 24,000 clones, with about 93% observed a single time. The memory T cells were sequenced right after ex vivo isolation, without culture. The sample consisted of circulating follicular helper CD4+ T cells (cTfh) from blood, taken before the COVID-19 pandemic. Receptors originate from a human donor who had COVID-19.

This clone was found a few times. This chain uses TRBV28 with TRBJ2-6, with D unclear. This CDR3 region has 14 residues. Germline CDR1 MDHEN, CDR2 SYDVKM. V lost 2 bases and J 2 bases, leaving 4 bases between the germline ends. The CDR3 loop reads CASSLSPGANVLTF. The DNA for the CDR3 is TGTGCCAGCAGTTTAAGCCCTGGGGCCAACGTCCTGACTTTC.

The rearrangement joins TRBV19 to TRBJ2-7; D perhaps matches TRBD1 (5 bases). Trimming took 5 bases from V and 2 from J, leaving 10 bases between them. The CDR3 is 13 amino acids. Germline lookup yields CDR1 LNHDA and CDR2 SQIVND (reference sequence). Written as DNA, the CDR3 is TGTGCCAGTAGTCAGACAGCCGCCTACGAGCAGTACTTC. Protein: CASSQTAAYEQYF.

The chain's CDR3 is CASSESQGGEQFF. The CDR3 DNA sequence: TGTGCCAGCAGTGAATCCCAGGGGGGTGAGCAGTTCTTC. This chain joins TRBV6-1 and TRBJ2-1; a possible D gene is TRBD1 (7 bases). The V gene lost 2 bases and the J gene lost 9 bases, with 11 bases spanning the gap. CDR3 size: 13 residues. Germline V gene lookup returns CDR1 MNHNS and CDR2 SASEGT.

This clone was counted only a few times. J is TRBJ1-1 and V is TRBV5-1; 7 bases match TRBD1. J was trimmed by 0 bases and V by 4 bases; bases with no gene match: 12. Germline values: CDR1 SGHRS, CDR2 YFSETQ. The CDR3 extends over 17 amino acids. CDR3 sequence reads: CASSPTGGQTMNTEAFF. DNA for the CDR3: TGCGCCAGCAGCCCAACTGGGGGACAGACAATGAACACTGAAGCTTTCTTT.

The CDR3 protein is CASSEGGRVATQYF. The CDR3, as DNA: TGTGCCAGCAGTGAAGGCGGCAGGGTGGCGACCCAGTACTTC. This chain links TRBV2 with TRBJ2-5; tentatively, D is TRBD1 (5 bases). V lost 1 base to trimming and J lost 7 bases, with 13 bases between them. Germline CDR1 and CDR2: SNHLY and FYNNEI. This CDR3 region has 14 residues.

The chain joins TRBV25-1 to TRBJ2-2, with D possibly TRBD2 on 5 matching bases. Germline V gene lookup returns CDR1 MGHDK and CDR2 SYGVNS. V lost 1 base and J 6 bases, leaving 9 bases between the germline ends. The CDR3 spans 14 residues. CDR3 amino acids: CASSEWGDAGELFF. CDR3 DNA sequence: TGTGCCAGCAGTGAATGGGGAGACGCCGGGGAGCTGTTTTTT.

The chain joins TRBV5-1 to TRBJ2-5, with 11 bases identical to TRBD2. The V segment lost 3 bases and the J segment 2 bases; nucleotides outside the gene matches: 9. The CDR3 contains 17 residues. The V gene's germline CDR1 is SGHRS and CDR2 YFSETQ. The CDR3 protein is CASSYASTSGAQETQYF. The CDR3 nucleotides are TGCGCCAGCAGCTACGCCTCGACTAGCGGGGCACAAGAGACCCAGTACTTC. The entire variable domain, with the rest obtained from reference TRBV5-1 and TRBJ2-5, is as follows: KAGVTQTPRYLIKTRGQQVTLSCSPISGHRSVSWYQQTPGQGLQFLFEYFSETQRNKGNFPGRFSGRQFSNSRSEMNVSTLELGDSALYLCASSYASTSGAQETQYFGPGTRLLVL.

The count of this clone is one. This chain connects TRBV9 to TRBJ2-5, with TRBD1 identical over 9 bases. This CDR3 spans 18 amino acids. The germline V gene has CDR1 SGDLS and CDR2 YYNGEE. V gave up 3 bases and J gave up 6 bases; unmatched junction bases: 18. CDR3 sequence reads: CASSGGPSTLGQGKTQYF. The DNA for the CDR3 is TGTGCCAGCAGCGGAGGGCCGAGCACCCTTGGACAGGGGAAGACCCAGTACTTC.

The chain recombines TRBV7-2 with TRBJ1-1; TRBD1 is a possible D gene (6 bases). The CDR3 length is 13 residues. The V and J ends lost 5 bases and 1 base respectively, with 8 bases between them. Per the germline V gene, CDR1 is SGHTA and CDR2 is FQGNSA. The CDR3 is CASSQGQNTEAFF. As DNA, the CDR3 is TGTGCCAGCAGCCAGGGACAGAACACTGAAGCTTTCTTT. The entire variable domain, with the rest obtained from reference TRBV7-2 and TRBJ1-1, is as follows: GAGVSQSPSNKVTEKGKDVELRCDPISGHTALYWYRQSLGQGLEFLIYFQGNSAPDKSGLPSDRFSAERTGGSVSTLTIQRTQQEDSAVYLCASSQGQNTEAFFGQGTRLTVV.

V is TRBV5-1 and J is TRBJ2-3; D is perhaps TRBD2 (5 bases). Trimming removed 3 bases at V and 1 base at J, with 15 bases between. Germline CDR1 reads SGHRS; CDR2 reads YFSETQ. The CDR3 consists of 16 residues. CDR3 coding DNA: TGCGCCAGCAGCTCAGTACTAGGGCAGGGCACAGATACGCAGTATTTT. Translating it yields CASSSVLGQGTDTQYF.

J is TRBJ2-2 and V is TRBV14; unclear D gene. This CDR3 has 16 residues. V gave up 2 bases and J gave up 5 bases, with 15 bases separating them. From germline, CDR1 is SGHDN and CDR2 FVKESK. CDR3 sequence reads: CASSQSAGSRTGELFF. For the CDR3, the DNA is TGTGCCAGCAGCCAATCCGCCGGGTCTCGAACCGGGGAGCTGTTTTTT.

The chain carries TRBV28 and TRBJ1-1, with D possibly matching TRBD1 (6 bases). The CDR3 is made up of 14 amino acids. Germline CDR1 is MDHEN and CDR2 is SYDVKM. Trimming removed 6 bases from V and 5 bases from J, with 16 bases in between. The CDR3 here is CASRPSGGKTEAFF. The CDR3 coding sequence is TGTGCCAGCAGACCTTCGGGGGGCAAAACTGAAGCTTTCTTT.